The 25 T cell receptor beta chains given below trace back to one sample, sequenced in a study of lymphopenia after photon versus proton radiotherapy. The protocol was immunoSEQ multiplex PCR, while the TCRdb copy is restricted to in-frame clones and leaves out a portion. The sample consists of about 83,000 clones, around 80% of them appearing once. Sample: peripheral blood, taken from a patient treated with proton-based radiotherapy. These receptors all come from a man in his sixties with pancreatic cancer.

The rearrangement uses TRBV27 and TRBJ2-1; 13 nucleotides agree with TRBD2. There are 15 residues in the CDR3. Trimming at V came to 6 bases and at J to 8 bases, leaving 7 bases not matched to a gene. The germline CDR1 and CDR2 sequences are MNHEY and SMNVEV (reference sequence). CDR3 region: CASSRTSGSEDEQFF. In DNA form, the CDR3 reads TGTGCCAGCAGCCGGACTAGCGGGAGTGAGGATGAGCAGTTCTTC.

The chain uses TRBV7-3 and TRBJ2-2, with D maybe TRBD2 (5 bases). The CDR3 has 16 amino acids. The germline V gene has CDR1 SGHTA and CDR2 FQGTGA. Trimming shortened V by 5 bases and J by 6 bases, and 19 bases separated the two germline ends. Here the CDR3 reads CASSDGGTLNSGELFF. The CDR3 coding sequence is TGTGCCAGCAGCGACGGAGGAACGCTTAATTCCGGGGAGCTGTTTTTT. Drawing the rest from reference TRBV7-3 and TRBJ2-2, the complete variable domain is GAGVSQTPSNKVTEKGKYVELRCDPISGHTALYWYRQSLGQGPEFLIYFQGTGAADDSGLPNDRFFAVRPEGSVSTLKIQRTERGDSAVYLCASSDGGTLNSGELFFGEGSRLTVL.

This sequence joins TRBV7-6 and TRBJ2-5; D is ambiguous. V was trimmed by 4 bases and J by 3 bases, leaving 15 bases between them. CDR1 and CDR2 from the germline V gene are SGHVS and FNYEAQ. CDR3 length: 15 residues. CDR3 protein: CASSYRASSEETQYF. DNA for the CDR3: TGTGCCAGCAGCTACCGGGCCAGTAGTGAAGAGACCCAGTACTTC.

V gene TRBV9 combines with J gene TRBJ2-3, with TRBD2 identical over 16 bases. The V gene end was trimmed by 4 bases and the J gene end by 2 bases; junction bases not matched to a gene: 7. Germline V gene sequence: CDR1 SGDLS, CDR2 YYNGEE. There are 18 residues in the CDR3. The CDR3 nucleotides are TGTGCCAGCAGCCCGGGACTAGCGGGAGGGGGGGCCACAGATACGCAGTATTTT. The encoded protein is CASSPGLAGGGATDTQYF.

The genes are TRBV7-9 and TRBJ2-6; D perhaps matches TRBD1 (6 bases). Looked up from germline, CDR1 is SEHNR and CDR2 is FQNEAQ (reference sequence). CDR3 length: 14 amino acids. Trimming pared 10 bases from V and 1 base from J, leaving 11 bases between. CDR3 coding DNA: TGTGCCACTAACAGGGATTCTGGGGCCAACGTCCTGACTTTC. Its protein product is CATNRDSGANVLTF. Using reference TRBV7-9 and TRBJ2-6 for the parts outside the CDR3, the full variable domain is DTGVSQNPRHKITKRGQNVTFRCDPISEHNRLYWYRQTLGQGPEFLTYFQNEAQLEKSRLLSDRFSAERPKGSFSTLEIQRTEQGDSAMYLCATNRDSGANVLTFGAGSRLTVL.

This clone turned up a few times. CDR3 DNA sequence: TGTGCCAGCAGCTCCACGACTAGCGCTCGAGATACGCAGTATTTT. Protein: CASSSTTSARDTQYF. The V and J genes are TRBV13 and TRBJ2-3, with 8 bases matching TRBD2. With V trimmed by 4 bases and J by 5 bases, 8 bases remained unmatched. The CDR3 loop spans 15 amino acids. Germline lookup yields CDR1 PRHDT and CDR2 FYEKMQ (reference sequence).

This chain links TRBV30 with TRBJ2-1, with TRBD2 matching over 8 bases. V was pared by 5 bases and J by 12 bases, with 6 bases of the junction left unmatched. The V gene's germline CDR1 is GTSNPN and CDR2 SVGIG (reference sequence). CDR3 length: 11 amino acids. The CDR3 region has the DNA TGTGCCTGGTCAAGGGCGGGAGGGCAGTTCTTC. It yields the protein CAWSRAGGQFF.

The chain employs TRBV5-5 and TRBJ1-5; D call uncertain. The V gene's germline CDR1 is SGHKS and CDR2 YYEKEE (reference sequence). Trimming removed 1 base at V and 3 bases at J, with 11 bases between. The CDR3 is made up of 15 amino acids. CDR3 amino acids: CASSLLQSPNQPQHF. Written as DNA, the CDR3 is TGTGCCAGCAGCTTGCTACAGAGCCCCAATCAGCCCCAGCATTTT.

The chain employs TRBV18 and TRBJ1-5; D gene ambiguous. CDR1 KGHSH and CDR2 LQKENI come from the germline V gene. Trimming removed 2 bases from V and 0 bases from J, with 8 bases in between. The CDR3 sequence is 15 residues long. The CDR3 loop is CASSPGLDSNQPQHF. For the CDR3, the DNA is TGTGCCAGCTCACCAGGGCTCGATAGCAATCAGCCCCAGCATTTT.

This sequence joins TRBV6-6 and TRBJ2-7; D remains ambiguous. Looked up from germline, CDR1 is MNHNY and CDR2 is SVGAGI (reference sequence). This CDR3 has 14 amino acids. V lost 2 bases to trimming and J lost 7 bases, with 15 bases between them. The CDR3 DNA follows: TGTGCCAGCAGTTACACCAGGACCCCAGCAGAGCAGTACTTC. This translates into CASSYTRTPAEQYF.

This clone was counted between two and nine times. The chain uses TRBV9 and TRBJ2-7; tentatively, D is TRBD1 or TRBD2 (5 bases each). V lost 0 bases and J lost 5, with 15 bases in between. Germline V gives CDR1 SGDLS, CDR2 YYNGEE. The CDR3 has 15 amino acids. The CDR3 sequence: CASSVGGSTTDEQYF. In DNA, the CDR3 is TGTGCCAGCAGCGTAGGGGGGTCTACTACCGACGAGCAGTACTTC.

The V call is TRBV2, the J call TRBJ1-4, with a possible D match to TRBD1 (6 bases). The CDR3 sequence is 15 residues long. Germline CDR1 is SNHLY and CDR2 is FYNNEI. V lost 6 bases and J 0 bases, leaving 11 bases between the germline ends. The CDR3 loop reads CASRDSGTTNEKLFF. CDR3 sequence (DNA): TGTGCCAGCAGGGACAGTGGGACAACTAATGAAAAACTGTTTTTT.

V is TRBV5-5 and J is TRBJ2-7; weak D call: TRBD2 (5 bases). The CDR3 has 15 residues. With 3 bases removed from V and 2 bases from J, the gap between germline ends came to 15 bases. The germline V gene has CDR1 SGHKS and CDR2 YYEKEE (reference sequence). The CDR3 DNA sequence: TGTGCCAGCAGCTCAGCGGTTACCCCCCCCTACGAGCAGTACTTC. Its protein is CASSSAVTPPYEQYF.

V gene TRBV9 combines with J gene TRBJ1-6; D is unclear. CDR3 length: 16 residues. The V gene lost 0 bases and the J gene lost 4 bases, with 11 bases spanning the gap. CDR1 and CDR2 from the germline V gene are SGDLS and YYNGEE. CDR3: CASSVGEGSYNSPLHF. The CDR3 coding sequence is TGTGCCAGCAGCGTAGGGGAGGGCAGTTATAATTCACCCCTCCACTTT. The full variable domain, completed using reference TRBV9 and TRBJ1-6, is DSGVTQTPKHLITATGQRVTLRCSPRSGDLSVYWYQQSLDQGLQFLIQYYNGEERAKGNILERFSAQQFPDLHSELNLSSLELGDSALYFCASSVGEGSYNSPLHFGNGTRLTVT.

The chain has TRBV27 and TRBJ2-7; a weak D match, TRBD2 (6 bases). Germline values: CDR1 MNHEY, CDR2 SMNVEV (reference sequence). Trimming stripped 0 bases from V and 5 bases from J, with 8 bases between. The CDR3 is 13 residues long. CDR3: CASSLSTSNEQYF. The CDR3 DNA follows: TGTGCCAGCAGTTTATCAACTAGCAACGAGCAGTACTTC.

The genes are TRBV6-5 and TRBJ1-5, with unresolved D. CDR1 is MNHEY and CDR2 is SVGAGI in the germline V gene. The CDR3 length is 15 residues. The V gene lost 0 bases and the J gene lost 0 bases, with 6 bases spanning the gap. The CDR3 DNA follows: TGTGCCAGCAGTTACTCAGGAGATAGCAATCAGCCCCAGCATTTT. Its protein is CASSYSGDSNQPQHF.

CDR3 amino acids: CASSDSIFGDAPGNEQFF. CDR3 coding DNA: TGTGCCAGCAGTGACTCGATCTTTGGGGACGCCCCGGGGAATGAGCAGTTCTTC. The chain links TRBV6-4 to TRBJ2-1; D might be TRBD1 or TRBD2, each matching 5 bases. V lost 0 bases and J lost 7, with 22 bases in between. Looked up from germline, CDR1 is MRHNA and CDR2 is SNTAGT. CDR3 length: 18 amino acids.

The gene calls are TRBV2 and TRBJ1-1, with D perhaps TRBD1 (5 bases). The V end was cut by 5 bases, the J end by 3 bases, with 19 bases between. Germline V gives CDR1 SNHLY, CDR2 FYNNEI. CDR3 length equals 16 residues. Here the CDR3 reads CASSTTPQGLDTEAFF. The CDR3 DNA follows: TGTGCCAGCAGTACCACCCCTCAGGGTCTGGACACTGAAGCTTTCTTT.

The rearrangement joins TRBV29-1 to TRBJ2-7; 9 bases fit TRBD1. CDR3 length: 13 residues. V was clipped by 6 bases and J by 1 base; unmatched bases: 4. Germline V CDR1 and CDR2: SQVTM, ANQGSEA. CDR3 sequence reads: CSVADRGSYEQYF. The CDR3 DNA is TGCAGCGTCGCAGACAGGGGGTCCTACGAGCAGTACTTC.

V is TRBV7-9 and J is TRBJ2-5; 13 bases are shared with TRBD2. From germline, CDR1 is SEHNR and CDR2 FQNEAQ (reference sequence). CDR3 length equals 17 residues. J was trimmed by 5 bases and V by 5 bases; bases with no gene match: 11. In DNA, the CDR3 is TGTGCCAGCAGCGAGAGGAGGACTAGCGGGAGTTGGGAGACCCAGTACTTC. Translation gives CASSERRTSGSWETQYF.

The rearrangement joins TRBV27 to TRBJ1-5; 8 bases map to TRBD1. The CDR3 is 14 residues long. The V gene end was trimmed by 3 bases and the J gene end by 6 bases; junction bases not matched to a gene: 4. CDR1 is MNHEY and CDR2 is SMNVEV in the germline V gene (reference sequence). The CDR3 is CASSFQGASQPQHF. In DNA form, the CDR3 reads TGTGCCAGCAGTTTTCAGGGGGCTAGTCAGCCCCAGCATTTT.

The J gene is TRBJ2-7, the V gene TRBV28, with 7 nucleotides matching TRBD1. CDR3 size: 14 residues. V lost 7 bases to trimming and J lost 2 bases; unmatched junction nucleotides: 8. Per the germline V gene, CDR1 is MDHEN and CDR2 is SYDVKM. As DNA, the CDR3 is TGTGCCAGCACCGCAACAGGGGCGACCTACGAGCAGTACTTC. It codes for CASTATGATYEQYF.

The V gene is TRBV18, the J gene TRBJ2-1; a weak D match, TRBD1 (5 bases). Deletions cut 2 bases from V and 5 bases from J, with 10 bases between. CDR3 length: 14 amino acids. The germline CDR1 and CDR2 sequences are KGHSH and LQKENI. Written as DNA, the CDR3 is TGTGCCAGCTCACCATTACAGGCCAACAATGAGCAGTTCTTC. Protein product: CASSPLQANNEQFF.

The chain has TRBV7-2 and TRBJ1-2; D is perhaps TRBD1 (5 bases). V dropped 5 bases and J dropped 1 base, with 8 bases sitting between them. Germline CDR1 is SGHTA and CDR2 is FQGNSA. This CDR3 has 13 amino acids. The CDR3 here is CASSDRVNYGYTF. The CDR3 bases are TGTGCCAGCAGCGACAGAGTTAACTATGGCTACACCTTC.

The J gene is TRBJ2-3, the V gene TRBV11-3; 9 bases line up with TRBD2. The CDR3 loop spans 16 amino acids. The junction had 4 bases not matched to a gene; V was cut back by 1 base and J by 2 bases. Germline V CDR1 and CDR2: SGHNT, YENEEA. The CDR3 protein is CASSLGLADSTDTQYF. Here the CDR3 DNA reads TGTGCCAGCAGCTTAGGACTAGCGGACTCCACAGATACGCAGTATTTT.